This T cell receptor (beta chain) was sequenced in a study of cytomegalovirus exposure and HLA in healthy donors. Whole-study results and caveats: A later analysis found common viral pathogens apparently linked to several of the most significant clusters. Highest at DRB1 and lowest at HLA-C, TCR association rates differed among HLA loci in a later analysis.

The CDR3 extends over 14 amino acids. Germline V gene data show CDR1 as LNHDA and CDR2 as SQIVND (reference sequence). Trimming at V came to 3 bases and at J to 6 bases, leaving 5 bases not matched to a gene. PCR primers comprised 60 Vbeta and 13 Jbeta primers. Sequencing used immunoSEQ multiplex PCR; TCRdb keeps in-frame clones, though not all of them. The data hold about 180,000 clones, with 80% observed a single time. The donors (healthy individuals) were bone marrow donors. On this clone: Its antigen is currently unknown.

The sequence came from a man aged 40-50 years in good health and CMV-seronegative. Sequencing was performed on PBMCs. This chain uses TRBV19 with TRBJ2-3; 8 nucleotides match TRBD1. CDR3 bases: TGTGCCAGTAGTATCGGACAGGGCAGGGATACGCAGTATTTT. This sequence encodes CASSIGQGRDTQYF.